This T cell receptor (beta chain) was captured in a study of cytomegalovirus exposure and HLA in healthy donors. Study outcomes and limitations: As immune exposure information, only CMV serostatus was available. A missense DCLRE1C variant was associated with V- and J-gene trimming of TCR beta chains in a later analysis, and an independent cohort replicated the association. According to a later analysis, most TCR beta chains associated with CMV appeared HLA-restricted.

About this clone: Its antigen is unidentified.

Vbeta (60) and Jbeta (13) primers were used in the PCR. The protocol was immunoSEQ multiplex PCR, while the TCRdb copy is restricted to in-frame clones and leaves out a portion. The data contain about 200,000 clones, around 75% of them singletons. The CDR3 consists of 15 residues. The germline gives CDR1 SGHRS, CDR2 YFSETQ. The rearrangement uses TRBV5-1 and TRBJ2-5; 9 bases are shared with TRBD1. The J call may be wrong; the DNA end is better matched by TRBJ2-7. The origin of this receptor is a male donor in good health and CMV-seropositive. Source material: PBMCs. CDR3 DNA: TGCGCCAGCAGCGGGGGGACAGGGCTAACCTACGAGCAGTACTTC. This translates into CASSGGTGLTYEQYF.